One and the same sample provided the 8 T cell receptor beta chains below, sequenced in a study of blood T cells in healthy people across ages. Combining a sample-barcoded 5' primer with a J-beta primer mix, a second PCR ran for roughly 6 to 12 cycles. TCRdb analysed the 5' RACE reads with MiXCR anew, one entry per CDR3 protein. The profile shows just under 750,000 distinct CDR3 sequences, 20% to 25% of them singletons. Sequencing was performed on blood. These receptors all stem from a man between 65 and 85 years old in good health.

This clonotype was observed a few times. The junction departs from germline at one end; a sequencing error may be responsible. This chain connects TRBV7-2 to TRBJ2-3; no clear D. This CDR3 comprises 11 residues. Germline values: CDR1 SGHTA, CDR2 FQGNSA. In nucleotides, the CDR3 is TGTGCCAGCACCAGCACAGATGCGCAGTATTTT. This gives the protein CASTSTDAQYF.

The chain couples TRBV29-1 to TRBJ2-2, with D maybe TRBD2 (6 bases). Looked up from germline, CDR1 is SQVTM and CDR2 is ANQGSEA. This CDR3 comprises 15 residues. The germline V and J ends were trimmed by 5 bases and 2 bases, with 15 bases remaining between them. CDR3 DNA sequence: TGCAGCGTTATCCCTGGCGGGGTTAACACCGGGGAGCTGTTTTTT. As protein: CSVIPGGVNTGELFF.

At least ten counts were recorded for this clonotype. The chain recombines TRBV27 with TRBJ2-7; D possibly corresponds to TRBD2 (5 bases). V lost 3 bases to trimming and J lost 5 bases, with 5 bases between them. This CDR3 has 11 residues. The V gene's germline CDR1 is MNHEY and CDR2 SMNVEV (reference sequence). CDR3 nucleotide sequence: TGTGCCAGCAGTTTCGGGGACGAGCAGTACTTC. Translation gives CASSFGDEQYF.

A few counts support this clonotype. This rearrangement joins TRBV19 to TRBJ2-3; 10 bases are shared with TRBD2. CDR1 and CDR2 (germline): LNHDA, SQIVND (reference sequence). V shed 6 bases, J shed 4 bases, and the junction held 4 bases outside the gene matches. The CDR3 has 14 residues. The CDR3 region has the DNA TGTGCCAGTAGCCCTAGCGGGAGTGCAGATACGCAGTATTTT. Its protein is CASSPSGSADTQYF.

This clonotype was observed a few times. The V and J genes are TRBV12-3 or TRBV12-4 and TRBJ1-2; no clear D. The germline V and J ends were trimmed by 7 bases and 7 bases, with 16 bases remaining between them. The CDR3 spans 13 residues. The CDR3 bases are TGTGCCAGCACTCTAAAGAGGGTGGCTGGCTACACCTTC. Amino acid sequence: CASTLKRVAGYTF.

The V and J genes are TRBV12-3 or TRBV12-4 and TRBJ2-2, with D unresolved. V gave up 5 bases and J gave up 1 base, with 11 bases separating them. This CDR3 contains 15 residues. The CDR3 loop is CASSPTDLNTGELFF. The CDR3 nucleotides are TGTGCCAGCAGTCCTACAGACTTGAACACCGGGGAGCTGTTTTTT.

The genes are TRBV5-1 and TRBJ2-2; D possibly uses TRBD1 or TRBD2 (5 bases each). Germline lookup yields CDR1 SGHRS and CDR2 YFSETQ. The V and J ends lost 0 bases and 4 bases respectively, with 10 bases between them. This CDR3 has 15 amino acids. The CDR3 DNA is TGCGCCAGCAGCTTGGCGATCGGGGCCACCGGGGAGCTGTTTTTT. Encoded protein: CASSLAIGATGELFF. Variable domain in full (rest from reference TRBV5-1 and TRBJ2-2): KAGVTQTPRYLIKTRGQQVTLSCSPISGHRSVSWYQQTPGQGLQFLFEYFSETQRNKGNFPGRFSGRQFSNSRSEMNVSTLELGDSALYLCASSLAIGATGELFFGEGSRLTVL.

The chain joins TRBV10-2 to TRBJ2-7, with D tentatively TRBD1 or TRBD2 (5 bases each). Germline V gene sequence: CDR1 WSHSY, CDR2 SAAADI. The V gene lost 4 bases and the J gene lost 3 bases, with 13 bases spanning the gap. The CDR3 consists of 14 residues. The CDR3 is CASSVGPRFYEQYF. CDR3 nucleotide sequence: TGCGCCAGCAGTGTGGGACCGCGATTCTACGAGCAGTACTTC.